Given below is one T cell receptor (beta chain) in context. No antigen is known for it. CDR3 and TCR beta VDJ profiling relied on a genomic DNA template. TCRdb redid the calling of the reads with MiXCR, one entry per CDR3 protein. The top ten clones hold around 46% of a sample with around 180,000 distinct CDR3 sequences, 64% of them seen once. This record belongs to a study of CD8+CD57+ T cells in acquired aplastic anemia. Whole-study context: CD4+ and CD8+ cells, once sorted, gave DNA averaging approximately 3.3 ug. Study observations and caveats: Patient and control CD8+ Simpson's diversity was not significantly different. Common to patients and controls were 25 to 30 CD8+ CDR3 sequences.

CDR1 is DFQATT, CDR2 SNEGSKA, per germline (reference sequence). Trimming shortened V by 1 base and J by 9 bases, and 25 bases separated the two germline ends. CDR3 length: 17 amino acids. This clonotype originated in a human donor with severe aplastic anemia or a healthy control (not recorded which). The gene calls are TRBV20-1 and TRBJ2-1, with D perhaps matching TRBD1 or TRBD2 (5 bases each). Specimen: sorted CD4+, CD8+, or CD8+CD57+ T cells (not recorded which) from PBMCs. The CDR3 sequence is CSARARGPTGALTEQFF. CDR3 DNA sequence: TGCAGTGCTAGAGCCCGCGGACCAACCGGGGCCCTCACTGAGCAGTTCTTC.